The source of this TCR beta chain is a study of blood T cell repertoires in COVID-19. For the study at large: PBMCs, B-cell-depleted T cells, or T cells provided the cDNA or gDNA that made up the material.

This CDR3 is 14 amino acids long. Trimming shortened V by 2 bases and J by 5 bases, and 10 bases separated the two germline ends. The germline CDR1 and CDR2 sequences are KGHSH and LQKENI. The authors' processing: Estimated nucleated cell counts came from reference gene primer amplification. Using immunoSEQ multiplex PCR, the repertoire was profiled, and TCRdb retains in-frame clones only, with some absent. Clone size and the V and J calls come from that table; the DNA yielded D and trimming. The sample lists 180,000 or so clones, approximately 78% occurring once. The chain is built from TRBV18 and TRBJ1-3, with D tentatively TRBD1 (6 bases). The sequenced sample consisted of peripheral blood. The sequence derives from a woman aged 80 or older with COVID-19, enrolled during active disease. CDR3 sequence: CASSPMDSRNTIYF. As DNA, the CDR3 is TGTGCCAGCTCACCAATGGACAGCCGAAACACCATATATTTT.